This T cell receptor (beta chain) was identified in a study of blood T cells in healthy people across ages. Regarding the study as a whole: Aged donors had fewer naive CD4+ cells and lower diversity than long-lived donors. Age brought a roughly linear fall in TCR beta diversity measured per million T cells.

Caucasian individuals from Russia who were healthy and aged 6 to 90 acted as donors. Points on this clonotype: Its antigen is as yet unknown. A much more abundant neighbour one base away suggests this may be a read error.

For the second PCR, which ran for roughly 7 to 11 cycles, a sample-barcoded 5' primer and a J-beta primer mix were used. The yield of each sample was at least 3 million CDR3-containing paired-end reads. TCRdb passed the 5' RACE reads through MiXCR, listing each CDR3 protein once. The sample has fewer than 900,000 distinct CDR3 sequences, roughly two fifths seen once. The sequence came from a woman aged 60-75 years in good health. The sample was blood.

The CDR3: CAGSLYFGQGALSGYTF. As DNA, the CDR3 is TGTGCCGGCAGCTTATACTTTGGACAGGGGGCTTTATCAGGCTACACCTTC. The chain combines TRBV7-2 with TRBJ1-2, with 11 bases identical to TRBD1. The CDR3 totals 17 residues. Germline CDR1 reads SGHTA; CDR2 reads FQGNSA.